This TCR beta chain was obtained from a study of shared clonotypes between healthy human individuals. Naive CD8 populations comprised CD45RO-negative cells positively selected for CCR7, excluding terminally differentiated effector memory CD45RA+ cells. Germline values: CDR1 SGHTA, CDR2 FQGTGA. V was pared by 5 bases and J by 8 bases, with 7 bases of the junction left unmatched. This CDR3 has 14 residues. Here immunoSEQ multiplex PCR was the method, and the copy in TCRdb shows in-frame clones only, minus some. The sample lists about 2 million clones, over 85% occurring once. The sequenced sample was naive CD8+ T cells sorted from blood. This chain joins TRBV7-3 and TRBJ2-1; TRBD1 agrees at 9 bases. The source of this sequence is a man aged 18 to 29 in good health. CDR3 DNA sequence: TGTGCCAGCAGCCCGTATGGGACAGGGCATGAGCAGTTCTTC. It is translated as CASSPYGTGHEQFF.